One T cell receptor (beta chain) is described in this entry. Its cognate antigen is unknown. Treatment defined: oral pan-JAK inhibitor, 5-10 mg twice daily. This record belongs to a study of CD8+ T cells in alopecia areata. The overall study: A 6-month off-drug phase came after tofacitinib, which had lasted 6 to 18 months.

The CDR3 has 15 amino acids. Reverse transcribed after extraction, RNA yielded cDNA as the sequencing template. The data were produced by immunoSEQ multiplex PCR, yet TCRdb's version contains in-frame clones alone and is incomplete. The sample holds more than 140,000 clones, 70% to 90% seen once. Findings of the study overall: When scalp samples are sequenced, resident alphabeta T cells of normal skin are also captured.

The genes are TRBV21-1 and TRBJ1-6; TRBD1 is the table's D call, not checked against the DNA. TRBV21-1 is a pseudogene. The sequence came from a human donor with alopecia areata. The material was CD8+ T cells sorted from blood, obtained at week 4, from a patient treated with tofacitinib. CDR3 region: CASSKQGEDNSPLHF. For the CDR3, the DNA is TGTGCCAGCAGCAAACAGGGGGAGGATAATTCACCCCTCCACTTT.